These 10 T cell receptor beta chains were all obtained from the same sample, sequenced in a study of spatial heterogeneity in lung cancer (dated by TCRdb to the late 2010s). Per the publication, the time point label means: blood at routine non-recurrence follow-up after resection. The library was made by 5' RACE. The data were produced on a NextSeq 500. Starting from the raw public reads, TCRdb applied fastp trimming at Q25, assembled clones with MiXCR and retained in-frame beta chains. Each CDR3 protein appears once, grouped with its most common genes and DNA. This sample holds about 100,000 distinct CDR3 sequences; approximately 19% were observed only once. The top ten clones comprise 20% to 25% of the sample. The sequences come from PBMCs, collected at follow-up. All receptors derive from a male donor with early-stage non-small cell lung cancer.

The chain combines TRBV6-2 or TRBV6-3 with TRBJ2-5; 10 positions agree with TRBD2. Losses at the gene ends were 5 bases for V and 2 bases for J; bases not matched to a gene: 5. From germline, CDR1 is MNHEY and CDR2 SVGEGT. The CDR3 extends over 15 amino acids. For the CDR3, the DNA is TGTGCCAGCAGTCCGGGACTAGCGATTCAAGAGACCCAGTACTTC. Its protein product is CASSPGLAIQETQYF.

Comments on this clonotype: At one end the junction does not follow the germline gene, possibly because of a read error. Written as DNA, the CDR3 is TGTGCCAGCAGCCAAGGATCCAGCGGGAGAATCCCACTAACTTTC. Translating it yields CASSQGSSGRIPLTF. This chain links TRBV3-1 with TRBJ2-1, with 8 bases fitting TRBD2. Looked up from germline, CDR1 is LGHDT and CDR2 is YNNKEL (reference sequence). The CDR3 extends over 15 amino acids.

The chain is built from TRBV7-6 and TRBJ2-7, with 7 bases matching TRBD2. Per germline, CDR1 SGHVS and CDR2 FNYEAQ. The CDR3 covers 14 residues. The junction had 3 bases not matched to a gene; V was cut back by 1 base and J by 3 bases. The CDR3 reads CASSLGRTSYEQYF. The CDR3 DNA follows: TGTGCCAGCAGCTTAGGACGGACTAGCTACGAGCAGTACTTC.

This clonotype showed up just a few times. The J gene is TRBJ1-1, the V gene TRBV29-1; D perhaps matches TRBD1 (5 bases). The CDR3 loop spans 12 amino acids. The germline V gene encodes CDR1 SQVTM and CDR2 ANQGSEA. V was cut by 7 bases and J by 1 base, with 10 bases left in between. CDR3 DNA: TGCAGCGCAGGGACGGGGAACACTGAAGCTTTCTTT. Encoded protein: CSAGTGNTEAFF.

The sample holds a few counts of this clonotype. The CDR3 coding sequence is TGTGCCAGCAGGGGACCGGGACAGGGAGGAAACACCATATATTTT. The encoded protein is CASRGPGQGGNTIYF. The chain employs TRBV11-2 and TRBJ1-3; 9 bases agree with TRBD1. Germline loops: CDR1 SGHAT, CDR2 FQNNGV. The CDR3 covers 15 residues. Losses at the gene ends were 6 bases for V and 4 bases for J; bases not matched to a gene: 7.

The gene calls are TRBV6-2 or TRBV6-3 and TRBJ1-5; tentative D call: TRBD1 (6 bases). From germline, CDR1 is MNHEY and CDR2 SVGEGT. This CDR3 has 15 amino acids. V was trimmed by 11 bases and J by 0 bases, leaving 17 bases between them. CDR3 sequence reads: CASRDRPNSNQPQHF. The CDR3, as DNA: TGTGCCTCCCGTGACAGGCCAAATAGCAATCAGCCCCAGCATTTT.

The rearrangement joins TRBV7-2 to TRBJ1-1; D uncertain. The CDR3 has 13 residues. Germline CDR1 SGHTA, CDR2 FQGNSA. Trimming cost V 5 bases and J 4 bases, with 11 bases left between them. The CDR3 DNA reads TGTGCCAGCAGCATCCTCCGGATCACTGAAGCTTTCTTT. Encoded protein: CASSILRITEAFF.

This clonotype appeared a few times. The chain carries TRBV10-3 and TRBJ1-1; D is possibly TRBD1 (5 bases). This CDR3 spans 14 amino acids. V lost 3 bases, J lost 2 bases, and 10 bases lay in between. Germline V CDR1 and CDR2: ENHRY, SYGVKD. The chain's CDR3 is CAISEGDLNTEAFF. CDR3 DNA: TGTGCCATCAGTGAAGGGGATCTAAACACTGAAGCTTTCTTT.

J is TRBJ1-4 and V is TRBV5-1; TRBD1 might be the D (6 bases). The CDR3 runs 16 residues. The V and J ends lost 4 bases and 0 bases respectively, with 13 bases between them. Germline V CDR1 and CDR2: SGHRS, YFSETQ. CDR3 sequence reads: CASSPTGSTTNEKLFF. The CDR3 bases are TGCGCCAGCAGCCCGACAGGTTCAACAACTAATGAAAAACTGTTTTTT.

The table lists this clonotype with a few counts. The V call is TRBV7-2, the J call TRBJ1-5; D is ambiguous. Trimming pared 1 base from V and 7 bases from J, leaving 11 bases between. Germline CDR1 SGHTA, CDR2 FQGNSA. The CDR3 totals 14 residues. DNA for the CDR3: TGTGCCAGCAGCTTAGGGTATAGTGAGCAGCCCCAGCATTTT. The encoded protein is CASSLGYSEQPQHF.